This TCR beta chain derives from a study of chemoradiotherapy in HPV16-positive cancers (dated by TCRdb to the early 2020s). With regard to the full study: Functional T-cell assays on cells from a couple of HPV16-positive patients defined candidate HPV-specific T-cell clones and common TCR motifs. The study asked whether T-cell immunity to the HPV oncoproteins E6 and E7 changes during chemoradiotherapy and whether this immunity affects survival. The candidate HPV-specific TCRs and motifs were then tracked in TCR repertoires from some 86 patients with HPV-related cancers.

The paper as a whole reports these results and caveats: Among HPV16-positive patients, expansion of HPV-responsive T cells during chemoradiotherapy was associated with better recurrence-free survival. Expansion of candidate HPV-specific clones and E7-related TCR motifs was observed in the tumor microenvironment during treatment, whereas no such expansion was observed for non-HPV-specific T cells. The functional definition of HPV-specific T cells was derived from only a couple of HPV16-positive patients, and the survival association was reported for HPV16-positive patients.

Repertoires were sampled multiple times during chemoradiotherapy, which allowed clonal expansion in the tumor microenvironment to be followed. For CDR1 and CDR2, the germline V gene (reference sequence) lists LNHNV and YYDKDF. V and J are truncated by 0 bases and 2 bases respectively, leaving an intervening sequence of 10 bases. Measured from the cysteine to the phenylalanine, the CDR3 is 15 residues long. Here the CDR3 DNA is all that survives: 45 bases in frame from base 1. Preparation of the library involved the immunoSEQ multiplex PCR assay. Sourced from immuneACCESS, this table was stored by TCRdb with only in-frame sequences that have V and J called. A share of the clones is absent; for the studies checked, an unresolved V gene accounts for under half, and the remainder has no known explanation. The sample table lists around 6,200 clones, 65% to 90% of them with a count of one. 5.5% to 8% of the sample rests with the top ten.

A remark on this clone: Its antigen is not yet known. Base qualities are missing; no much larger clone stands one base away.

This receptor was taken from a human donor with HPV-associated anogenital cancer. This specimen consisted of tumor tissue, obtained from a patient who underwent chemoradiotherapy. The chain is assembled from TRBV15 and TRBJ1-2; tentative D gene TRBD1, with 6 bases matching. The nucleotide sequence is given as TGTGCCACCAGCAGAGATCCGACAGGCAACTATGGCTACACCTTC. Translated, it reads CATSRDPTGNYGYTF.